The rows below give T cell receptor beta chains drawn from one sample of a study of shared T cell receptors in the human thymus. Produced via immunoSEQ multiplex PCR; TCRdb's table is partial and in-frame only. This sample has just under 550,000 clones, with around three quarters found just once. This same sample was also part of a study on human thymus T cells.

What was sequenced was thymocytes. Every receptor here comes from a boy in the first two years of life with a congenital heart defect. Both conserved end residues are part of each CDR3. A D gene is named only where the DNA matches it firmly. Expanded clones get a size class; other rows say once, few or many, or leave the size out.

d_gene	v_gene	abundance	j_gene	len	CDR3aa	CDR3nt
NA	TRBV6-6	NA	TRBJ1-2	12	CASGPQGNGYTF	TGTGCCAGCGGTCCGCAGGGAAACGGCTACACCTTC
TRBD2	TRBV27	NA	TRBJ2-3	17	CASSFPKAGGLGDTQYF	TGTGCCAGCAGTTTTCCTAAGGCGGGAGGGTTGGGAGATACGCAGTATTTT
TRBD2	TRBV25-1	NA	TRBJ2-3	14	CAPSSASGGGTQYF	TGTGCCCCCTCGAGCGCTAGCGGCGGTGGTACGCAGTATTTT
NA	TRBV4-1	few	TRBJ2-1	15	CASSQRADLYNEQFF	TGCGCCAGCAGCCAGCGGGCGGACCTCTACAATGAGCAGTTCTTC
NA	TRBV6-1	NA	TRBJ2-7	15	CASSEADRWAYEQYF	TGTGCCAGCAGTGAAGCAGACAGGTGGGCCTACGAGCAGTACTTC
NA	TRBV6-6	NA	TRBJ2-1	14	CASSSTSTNNEQFF	TGTGCCAGCAGTTCCACCAGTACTAACAATGAGCAGTTCTTC
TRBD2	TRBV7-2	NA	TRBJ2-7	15	CASSRFSGGPYEQYF	TGTGCCAGCAGCCGATTTTCGGGAGGGCCCTACGAGCAGTACTTC
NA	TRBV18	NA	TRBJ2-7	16	CASSPHVRGVAYEQYF	TGTGCCAGCTCACCGCATGTCAGGGGAGTTGCCTACGAGCAGTACTTC
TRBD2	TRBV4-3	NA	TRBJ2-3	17	CASSQVWGGRSTDTQYF	TGCGCCAGCAGCCAAGTCTGGGGCGGGAGGTCCACAGATACGCAGTATTTT
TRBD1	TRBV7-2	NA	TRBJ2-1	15	CASSLGQGDNNEQFF	TGTGCCAGCAGCTTAGGACAGGGGGATAACAATGAGCAGTTCTTC
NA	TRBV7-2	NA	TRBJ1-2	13	CASRPRDIYGHTF	TGTGCCAGCAGACCCCGGGACATCTATGGCCACACCTTC
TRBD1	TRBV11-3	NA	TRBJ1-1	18	CASSLDSTGGSMNTEAFF	TGTGCCAGCAGCTTAGATTCCACAGGGGGAAGTATGAACACTGAAGCTTTCTTT
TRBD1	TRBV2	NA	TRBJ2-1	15	CASSQDRESHNEQFF	TGTGCCAGCAGCCAAGACAGGGAAAGTCACAATGAGCAGTTCTTC
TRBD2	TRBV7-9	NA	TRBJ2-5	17	CASSSTTSGRWGETQYF	TGTGCCAGCAGCTCGACGACTAGCGGGAGATGGGGAGAGACCCAGTACTTC
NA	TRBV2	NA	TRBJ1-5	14	CASSATGDYQPQHF	TGTGCCAGCAGCGCAACAGGTGACTATCAGCCCCAGCATTTT
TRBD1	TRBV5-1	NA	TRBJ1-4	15	CASSYRGQTNEKLFF	TGCGCCAGCAGTTACAGGGGCCAGACGAATGAAAAACTGTTTTTT
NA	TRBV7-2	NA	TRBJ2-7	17	CASSYKGPQIGTSEQYF	TGTGCCAGCAGCTATAAGGGGCCCCAAATAGGAACAAGCGAGCAGTACTTC
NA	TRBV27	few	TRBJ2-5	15	CASSLSPTGSETQYF	TGTGCCAGCAGTTTATCCCCGACAGGTTCGGAGACCCAGTACTTC
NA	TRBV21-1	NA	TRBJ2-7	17	CASSRGWSRTGAYEQYF	TGTGCCAGCAGCAGAGGGTGGTCGAGGACAGGAGCCTACGAGCAGTACTTC
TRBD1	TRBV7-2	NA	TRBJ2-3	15	CASELRGQLTDTQYF	TGTGCCAGCGAGCTGAGGGGGCAGCTAACAGATACGCAGTATTTT
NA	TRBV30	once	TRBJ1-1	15	CAWNYRVRGDTEAFF	TGTGCCTGGAACTACAGGGTGCGGGGGGACACTGAAGCTTTCTTT
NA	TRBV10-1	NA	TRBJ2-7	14	CASSEGGGRYEQYF	TGCGCCAGCAGTGAGGGGGGCGGGAGATACGAGCAGTACTTC
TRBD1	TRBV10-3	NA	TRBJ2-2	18	CASGTRGPHTANTGELFF	TGTGCCAGCGGGACCAGGGGGCCACATACCGCGAACACCGGGGAGCTGTTTTTT
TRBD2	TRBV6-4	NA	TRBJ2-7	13	CASSDPLSGRQYF	TGTGCCAGCAGTGACCCGCTTAGCGGGAGGCAGTACTTC
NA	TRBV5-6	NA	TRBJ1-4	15	CASSSRTGYYEKLFF	TGTGCCAGCAGCTCACGTACAGGGTACTATGAAAAACTGTTTTTT
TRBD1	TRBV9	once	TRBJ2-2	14	CASSGMTGAGELFF	TGTGCCAGCAGCGGGATGACAGGGGCCGGGGAGCTGTTTTTT
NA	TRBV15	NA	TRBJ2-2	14	CATSRDGRSRELFF	TGTGCCACCAGCAGAGATGGCAGGTCCCGGGAGCTGTTTTTT
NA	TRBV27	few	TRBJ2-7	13	CASSGRLGGEQYF	TGTGCCAGCAGTGGGCGACTAGGAGGCGAGCAGTACTTC
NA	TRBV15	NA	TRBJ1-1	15	CATSRDRGENTEAFF	TGTGCCACCAGCAGAGATCGGGGGGAGAACACTGAAGCTTTCTTT
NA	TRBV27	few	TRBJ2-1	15	CASSLDVGRYNEQFF	TGTGCCAGCAGTTTAGACGTGGGGCGTTACAATGAGCAGTTCTTC
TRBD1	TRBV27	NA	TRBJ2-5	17	CASSLNPRDAQGETQYF	TGTGCCAGCAGTTTAAACCCCCGAGACGCACAGGGGGAGACCCAGTACTTC
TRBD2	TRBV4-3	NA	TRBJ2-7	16	CASSHRRLAGVSEQYF	TGCGCCAGCAGCCACCGACGACTAGCGGGAGTGTCTGAGCAGTACTTC
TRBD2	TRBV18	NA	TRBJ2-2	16	CASSPFRAGNTGELFF	TGTGCCAGCTCACCATTCAGAGCGGGAAACACCGGGGAGCTGTTTTTT
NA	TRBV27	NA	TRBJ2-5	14	CATAGRRRGETQYF	TGTGCCACCGCTGGGAGGCGGAGGGGAGAGACCCAGTACTTC
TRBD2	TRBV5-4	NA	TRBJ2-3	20	CASSPSGLAGGPTSTDTQYF	TGTGCCAGCAGCCCCTCGGGACTAGCGGGAGGCCCGACTAGCACAGATACGCAGTATTTT
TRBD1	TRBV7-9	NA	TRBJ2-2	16	CASSPRRTGPTGELFF	TGTGCCAGCAGCCCACGCCGGACAGGTCCCACCGGGGAGCTGTTTTTT
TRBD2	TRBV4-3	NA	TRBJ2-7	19	CASSQLGHLAGGASYEQYF	TGCGCCAGCAGCCAACTAGGGCACCTAGCGGGAGGAGCTTCCTACGAGCAGTACTTC
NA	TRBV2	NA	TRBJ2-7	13	CASNNRDSYEQYF	TGTGCCAGCAACAACAGGGACTCCTACGAGCAGTACTTC
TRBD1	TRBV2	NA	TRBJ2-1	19	CASSEKLGRQGTTYNEQFF	TGTGCCAGCAGTGAAAAATTGGGGAGACAGGGGACGACCTACAATGAGCAGTTCTTC
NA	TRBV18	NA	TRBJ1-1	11	CASSPSDEAFF	TGTGCCAGCTCACCTTCAGATGAAGCTTTCTTT
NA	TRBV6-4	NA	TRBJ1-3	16	CASSDNELLGGNTIYF	TGTGCCAGCAGTGACAATGAGCTCTTGGGCGGAAACACCATATATTTT
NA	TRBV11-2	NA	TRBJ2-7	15	CASSLAWKGGYEQYF	TGTGCCAGCAGCTTAGCTTGGAAGGGCGGGTACGAGCAGTACTTC
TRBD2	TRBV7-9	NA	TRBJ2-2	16	CASSRSGNPNTGELFF	TGTGCCAGCAGCCGTAGCGGGAACCCGAACACCGGGGAGCTGTTTTTT
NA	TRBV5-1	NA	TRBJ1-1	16	CASSFIYGTPESEAFF	TGCGCCAGCAGCTTCATTTACGGGACACCGGAATCAGAAGCTTTCTTT
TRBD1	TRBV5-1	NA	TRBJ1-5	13	CASSWTGDQPQHF	TGCGCCAGCAGCTGGACAGGGGACCAGCCCCAGCATTTT
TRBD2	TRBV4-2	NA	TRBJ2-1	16	CASSQEAGEPYNEQFF	TGTGCCAGCAGCCAAGAGGCGGGAGAACCCTACAATGAGCAGTTCTTC
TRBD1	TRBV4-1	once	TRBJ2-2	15	CASSQADRGVGELFF	TGCGCCAGCAGCCAGGCGGACAGGGGGGTCGGGGAGCTGTTTTTT
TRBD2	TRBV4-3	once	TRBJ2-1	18	CASSQKSSGLAVSNEQFF	TGCGCCAGCAGCCAAAAATCCTCGGGACTAGCGGTCTCCAATGAGCAGTTCTTC
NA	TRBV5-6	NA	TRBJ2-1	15	CASSLMGSGYNEQFF	TGTGCCAGCAGCTTGATGGGTTCGGGATACAATGAGCAGTTCTTC
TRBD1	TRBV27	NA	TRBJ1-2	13	CASSLDRGYGYTF	TGTGCCAGCAGTCTGGACAGGGGCTATGGCTACACCTTC
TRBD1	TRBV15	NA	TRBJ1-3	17	CATSTVDRDRYGNTIYF	TGTGCCACCAGCACAGTGGACAGGGATAGGTACGGAAACACCATATATTTT
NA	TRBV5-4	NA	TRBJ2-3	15	CASSIRLVPSDTQYF	TGTGCCAGCAGCATACGACTAGTTCCCTCAGATACGCAGTATTTT
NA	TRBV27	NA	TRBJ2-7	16	CASSLSGGAGDYEQYF	TGTGCCAGCAGTTTGTCGGGGGGCGCAGGCGACTACGAGCAGTACTTC
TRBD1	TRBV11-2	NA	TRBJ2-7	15	CASSLNGLDRVEQYF	TGTGCCAGCAGCTTAAATGGCCTGGACAGGGTCGAGCAGTACTTC